This TCR beta chain was recorded in a study of blood T cell repertoires in COVID-19 (dated by TCRdb to 2018 to 2021). For the wider study: The collaborator samples originated in the United States, Italy and Spain and spanned the acute and convalescent phases of COVID-19. The prospective study material was composed of cDNA or gDNA derived from T cells, B-cell-depleted T cells, or PBMCs. Deeply sampled blood TCRbeta repertoires from subjects exposed to, actively infected with, or recovered from COVID-19 were included in the dataset. The repertoires were made available in a free public database intended to serve as a resource for research on the immune response to SARS-CoV-2. The samples were drawn from two sources: the first 160 participants of the ongoing ImmuneRACE study, and 1,254 subjects contributed by 6 global collaborators. The sample metadata nearly always contained a de-identified subject ID, COVID-19 status, age in years and sex. Where available, HLA class I and class II types were obtained from metadata supplied by the sample provider rather than from assay-based typing. What the research found in general, with its limitations: How much clinical and demographic metadata was included differed by source and by participant, and the metadata was provided uncurated.

TCRbeta CDR3 regions were amplified from genomic DNA by means of the immunoSEQ Assay, a bias-controlled multiplex PCR. The authors processed their data as follows. The number of nucleated cells in each sample was estimated by amplification of reference gene primers within the assay. Sequence reads were collapsed and filtered to measure the absolute abundance of every unique TCRbeta CDR3 rearrangement. For each sample, productive Simpson clonality was calculated as the square root of Simpson's diversity index across productive rearrangements. In TCRdb, the immuneACCESS table is reduced to in-frame sequences with V and J assigned. These tables do not hold every clone; where another copy was compared, an unresolved V gene accounts for under half, and the others remain unexplained. V and J calls and clone size come straight from that table; D and trimming were deduced from the DNA. The sample has about 300,000 clones on record, about nine tenths of them singletons. 6.9% of the sample comes from the top ten.

As regards this clone: Its recognized antigen is unknown. Per-base quality was not reported, and no clone a single base away is much larger than it.

Another Seattle source contributed samples from volunteer blood donors who had recovered from COVID-19. Collaborating institutions collected whole blood in K2EDTA tubes following their own protocols. For TCRbeta analysis, collaborator samples were shipped as frozen whole blood, as isolated PBMCs, or as DNA extracted from either sample type. Sequencing input: peripheral blood. This sequence was found in a woman aged 25 to 45 who had recovered from COVID-19.

The nucleotide sequence reads as follows: TGTGCCAGCTGGAGAGGGATCACGGGACAGCCCCAGCATTTT. Translated, this is CASWRGITGQPQHF. The chain is assembled from TRBV6-5 and TRBJ1-5, with no reliable assignment of the D segment. The junction shows trimming of 8 bases on V and 7 bases on J, plus 18 bases between the germline ends. Its CDR3 holds 14 amino acids, cysteine through phenylalanine. Kept here is only the CDR3 DNA, which spans 42 bases and is read in frame from base 1. Taken from the germline V gene, the CDR1 and CDR2 loops are MNHEY and SVGAGI.